This T cell receptor (beta chain) originates from a study of shared clonotypes between healthy human individuals. Study outcomes and limitations: Estimated richness values were generally larger in naive subsets than in memory subsets.

Some clones are missing from TCRdb's copy, which holds only in-frame ones; the method was immunoSEQ multiplex PCR. In the table there are over 2 million clones, approximately 95% of which are singletons. A word on this clone: Its antigen is still unknown.

Material: naive CD4+ T cells sorted from blood. Regarding subset: CD45RA+ positively selected. The TCR originated in a man in his late teens or twenties in good health.

CDR3 loop: CASRTSAFAYEQYF. The CDR3 nucleotides read TGTGCCAGCAGGACTAGCGCCTTCGCCTACGAGCAGTACTTC. V gene TRBV27 combines with J gene TRBJ2-7; 8 nucleotides align to TRBD2. The CDR3 is made up of 14 amino acids. The trim removed 6 bases at V and 2 bases at J, leaving 6 bases unmatched. Per germline, CDR1 MNHEY and CDR2 SMNVEV (reference sequence).